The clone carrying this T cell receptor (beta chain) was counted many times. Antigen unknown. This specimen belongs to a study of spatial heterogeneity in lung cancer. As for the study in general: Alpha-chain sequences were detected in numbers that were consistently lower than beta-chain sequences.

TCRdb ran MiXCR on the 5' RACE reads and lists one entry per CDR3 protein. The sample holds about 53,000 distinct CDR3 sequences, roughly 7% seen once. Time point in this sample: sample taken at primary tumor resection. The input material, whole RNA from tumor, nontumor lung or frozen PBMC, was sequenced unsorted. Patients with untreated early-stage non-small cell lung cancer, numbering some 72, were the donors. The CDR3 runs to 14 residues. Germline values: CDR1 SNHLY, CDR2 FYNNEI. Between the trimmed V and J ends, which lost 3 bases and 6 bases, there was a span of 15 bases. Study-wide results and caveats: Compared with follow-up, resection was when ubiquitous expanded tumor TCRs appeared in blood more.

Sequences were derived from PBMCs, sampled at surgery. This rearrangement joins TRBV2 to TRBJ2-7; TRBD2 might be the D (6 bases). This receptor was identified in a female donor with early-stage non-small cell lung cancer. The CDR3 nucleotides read TGTGCCAGCAGTGATTCCGGGAGCTGGTCCGAGCAGTACTTC. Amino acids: CASSDSGSWSEQYF.